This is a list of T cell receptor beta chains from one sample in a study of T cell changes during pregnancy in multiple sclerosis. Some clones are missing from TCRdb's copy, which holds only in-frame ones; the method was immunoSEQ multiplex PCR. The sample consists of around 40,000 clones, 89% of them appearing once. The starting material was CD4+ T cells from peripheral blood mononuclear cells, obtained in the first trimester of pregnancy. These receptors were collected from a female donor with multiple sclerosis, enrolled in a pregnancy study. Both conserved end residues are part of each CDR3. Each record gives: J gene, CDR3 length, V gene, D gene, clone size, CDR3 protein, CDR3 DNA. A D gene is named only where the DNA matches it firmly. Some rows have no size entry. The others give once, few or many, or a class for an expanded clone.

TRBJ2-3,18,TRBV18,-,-,CASSPTVRGRANTDTQYF,TGTGCCAGCTCACCGACGGTTAGGGGGAGGGCCAACACAGATACGCAGTATTTT
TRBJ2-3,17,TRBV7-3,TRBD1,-,CASSSKLRGQGEDTQYF,TGTGCCAGCAGCTCAAAACTTCGTGGGCAGGGGGAAGATACGCAGTATTTT
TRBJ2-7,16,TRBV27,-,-,CASSAPGRRNPYEQYF,TGTGCCAGCAGTGCCCCGGGGAGAAGGAACCCCTACGAGCAGTACTTC
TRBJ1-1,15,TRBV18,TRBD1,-,CASSSTGTGDTEAFF,TGTGCCAGCTCATCAACCGGGACAGGTGACACTGAAGCTTTCTTT
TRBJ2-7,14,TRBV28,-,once,CASRWRGSSYEQYF,TGTGCCAGCAGGTGGCGGGGTAGCTCCTACGAGCAGTACTTC
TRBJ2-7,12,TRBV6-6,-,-,CASSPNPYEQYF,TGTGCCAGCAGCCCTAACCCCTACGAGCAGTACTTC
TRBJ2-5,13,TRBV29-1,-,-,CSVSQGRQETQYF,TGCAGCGTCTCACAGGGAAGACAAGAGACCCAGTACTTC
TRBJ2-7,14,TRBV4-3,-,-,CASSPGWQAYEQYF,TGCGCCAGCAGCCCAGGGTGGCAGGCCTACGAGCAGTACTTC
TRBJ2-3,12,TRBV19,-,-,CASRISGDTQYF,TGTGCCAGTAGAATATCCGGGGATACGCAGTATTTT
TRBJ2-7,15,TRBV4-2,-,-,CASSQQPGGSYEQYF,TGTGCCAGCAGCCAACAGCCCGGAGGTTCCTACGAGCAGTACTTC
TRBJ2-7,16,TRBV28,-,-,CASTPAGTQSSYEQYF,TGTGCCAGCACCCCGGCCGGGACACAAAGCTCCTACGAGCAGTACTTC
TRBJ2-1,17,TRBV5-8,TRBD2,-,CASSFEGLDGKASEQFF,TGTGCCAGCAGCTTCGAAGGACTAGACGGAAAGGCGAGTGAGCAGTTCTTC
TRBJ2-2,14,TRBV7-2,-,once,CASSFRQMAGELFF,TGTGCCAGCAGCTTTAGACAGATGGCCGGGGAGCTGTTTTTT
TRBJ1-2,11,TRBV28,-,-,CAIERRSGYTF,TGTGCCATCGAGAGGCGCTCTGGCTACACCTTC
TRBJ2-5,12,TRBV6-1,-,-,CASSLGGQTQYF,TGTGCCAGCAGTTTGGGTGGGCAGACCCAGTACTTC
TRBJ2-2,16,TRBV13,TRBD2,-,CASSLRTSGSTGELFF,TGTGCCAGCAGCCTAAGGACTAGCGGGAGCACCGGGGAGCTGTTTTTT
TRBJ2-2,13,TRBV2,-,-,CASSARDTGELFF,TGTGCCAGCAGTGCGCGGGACACCGGGGAGCTGTTTTTT
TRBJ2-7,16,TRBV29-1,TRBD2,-,CSVEGLAGGPRDEQYF,TGCAGCGTTGAGGGACTAGCGGGAGGGCCTCGGGACGAGCAGTACTTC
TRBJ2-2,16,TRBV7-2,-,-,CASSSMGGHNAGELFF,TGTGCCAGCAGCTCCATGGGGGGTCATAACGCCGGGGAGCTGTTTTTT
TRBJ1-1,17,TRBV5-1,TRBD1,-,CASSLGTGLGMNTEAFF,TGCGCCAGCAGCTTGGGGACAGGGTTGGGCATGAACACTGAAGCTTTCTTT
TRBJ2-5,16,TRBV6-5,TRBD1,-,CASSYSPGTGGETQYF,TGTGCCAGCAGTTACTCTCCCGGGACAGGGGGCGAGACCCAGTACTTC
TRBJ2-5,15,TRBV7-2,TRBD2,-,CASSLSGRIGETQYF,TGTGCCAGCAGCTTAAGCGGGAGGATTGGAGAGACCCAGTACTTC
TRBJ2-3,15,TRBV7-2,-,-,CASSFRGLDTDTQYF,TGTGCCAGCAGCTTTAGGGGGTTGGACACAGATACGCAGTATTTT
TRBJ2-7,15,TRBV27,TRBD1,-,CASITYRGTGYEQYF,TGTGCCAGCATCACCTACAGGGGAACGGGCTACGAGCAGTACTTC
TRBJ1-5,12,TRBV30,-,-,CAWSYSNQPQHF,TGTGCCTGGAGTTATAGCAATCAGCCCCAGCATTTT
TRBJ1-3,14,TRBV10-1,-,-,CASSPGSVGNTIYF,TGCGCCAGCAGCCCCGGTAGTGTGGGAAACACCATATATTTT
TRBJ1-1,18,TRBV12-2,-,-,CASRLGTWDRDNGTEAFF,TGTGCAAGTCGCTTAGGGACTTGGGACAGGGACAATGGAACTGAAGCTTTCTTT
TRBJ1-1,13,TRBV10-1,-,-,CASSESGVGEAFF,TGCGCCAGCAGTGAATCAGGGGTCGGAGAAGCTTTCTTT
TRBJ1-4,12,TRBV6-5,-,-,CASSYEGIKLFF,TGTGCCAGCAGTTACGAGGGCATAAAACTGTTTTTT
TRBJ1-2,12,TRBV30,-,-,CAWSLRGGGYTF,TGTGCCTGGTCTTTGCGGGGAGGTGGCTACACCTTC
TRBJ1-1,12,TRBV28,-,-,CASRLGRTEAFF,TGTGCCAGCAGGTTAGGGCGTACTGAAGCTTTCTTT
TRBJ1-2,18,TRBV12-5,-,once,CASGRGLQGLNRHYGYTF,TGTGCTAGTGGACGTGGCCTTCAGGGGCTTAACCGTCACTATGGCTACACCTTC
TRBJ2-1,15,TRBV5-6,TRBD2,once,CASSAGTRGNNEQFF,TGTGCCAGCAGCGCCGGGACTAGAGGGAACAATGAGCAGTTCTTC
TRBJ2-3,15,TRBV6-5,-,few,CASSPIGPHTDTQYF,TGTGCCAGCAGCCCCATTGGGCCCCACACAGATACGCAGTATTTT
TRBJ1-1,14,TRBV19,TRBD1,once,CASSINGQGAEAFF,TGTGCCAGTAGTATAAATGGACAGGGGGCTGAAGCTTTCTTT
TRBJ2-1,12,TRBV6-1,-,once,CASSGRNRDKIF,TGTGCCAGCAGTGGGCGTAACAGGGATAAGATCTTC
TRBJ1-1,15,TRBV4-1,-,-,CASSQARLRDTEAFF,TGCGCCAGCAGCCAAGCGCGGTTGAGGGACACTGAAGCTTTCTTT
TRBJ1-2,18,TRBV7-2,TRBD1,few,CASTVDTGTGVTNYGYTF,TGTGCCAGCACCGTTGATACCGGGACAGGGGTTACGAACTATGGCTACACCTTC
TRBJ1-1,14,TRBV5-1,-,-,CASSLDEGRREAFF,TGCGCCAGCAGCTTGGACGAGGGCCGGAGGGAAGCTTTCTTT
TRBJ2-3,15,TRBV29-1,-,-,CSVGPQGGLTDTQYF,TGCAGCGTAGGTCCCCAGGGAGGCCTGACAGATACGCAGTATTTT
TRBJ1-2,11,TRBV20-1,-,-,CSVSGNYGYTF,TGCAGTGTTTCGGGTAACTATGGCTACACCTTC
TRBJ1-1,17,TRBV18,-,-,CASSPYRDLPPGTEAFF,TGTGCCAGCTCACCTTACAGGGATTTACCTCCGGGCACTGAAGCTTTCTTT
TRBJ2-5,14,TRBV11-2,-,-,CASTSQRAGETQYF,TGTGCCAGCACCAGTCAGCGGGCGGGAGAGACCCAGTACTTC
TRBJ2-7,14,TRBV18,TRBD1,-,CASSHGQGAVEQYF,TGTGCCAGCTCACATGGACAGGGGGCGGTAGAGCAGTACTTC